This TCR beta chain originates from a study of beta chain features in type 1 diabetes (dated by TCRdb to the late 2010s). For the wider study: Patients and healthy donors did not differ in mean age, gender distribution, total cell number or subset yield. A total of 100 million to 140 million sorted cells were examined across all samples, and the number of cells per subset was strongly correlated with RNA yield. The study compared the TCRB repertoires of sorted circulating CD4+ T cell subsets in recently diagnosed type 1 diabetes patients with those in matched healthy donors. Whereas all 28 donors provided naive and central memory subsets, regulatory and stem cell-like memory subsets were isolated from just 8 patients and about 8 healthy donors. Overall study results and their limits: Shorter templates might have been favored by PCR, but patient and control samples were amplified and corrected together, so both groups would have been affected equally by any skew. Type 1 diabetes patients showed a moderate but significant shortening of TCRB CDR3 length in all four CD4+ subsets. Sequencing cDNA rather than genomic DNA could over-represent highly expressing activated cells, although activation and CD3 levels did not differ between groups. HLA sub-analyses involved small numbers of individuals, so any influence of HLA type on TCRB rearrangement remained unresolved. At VDJ recombination sites, type 1 diabetes patients had fewer insertions and more deleted nucleotides, which implies abnormalities in thymic rearrangement. Naive, central memory and regulatory TCRB repertoires appeared to be more alike among patients than among healthy donors.

About this clone: There is no known antigen for this receptor. Base qualities are not provided; no much larger clone lies one nucleotide away.

From each donor, a single peripheral blood sample of 100 to 150 mL on average was drawn into heparinised tubes. Naive, central memory, regulatory and stem cell-like memory CD4+ T cells were sorted on a BD FACSAria II using a panel including CD45RO, CCR7, CD25, CD127, CD95 and CD27. A purity above 95% was achieved for all sorted populations. PBMCs were isolated right away by Lymphoprep density gradient centrifugation and were stained directly, without culture. To minimize batch effects, samples were stained and sorted in pairs, one healthy donor with one patient per experiment. The entire isolated RNA was reverse transcribed using the High Capacity cDNA Reverse Transcription Kit, and thus expressed TCRB transcripts were sequenced. Naive, central memory and regulatory T cell samples underwent deep immunoSEQ sequencing, averaging around 4 million total reads per sample. Sorted cells were lysed in RLT buffer, and RNA was extracted using DNase-treated RNeasy Micro or Mini kits according to cell number. Each cell subset was processed separately to prevent cross-contamination, with patient and healthy donor samples processed together. Using the immunoSEQ multiplex PCR, TCRB sequences were amplified from cDNA into 87-bp fragments spanning the CDR3 region. Sequencing of the amplicons was done on the Illumina HiSeq platform. Concerning the study's data processing: Synthetic template baselines were used to correct PCR bias computationally, reads within Hamming distance 2 were collapsed, and singletons that could not be merged were discarded. Reads were aligned against IMGT to assign V, D and J genes, CDR3 length and insertions or deletions at six rearrangement sites. Within each subset, clonotype counts were normalized to sorted cell number, after which true diversity and Gini coefficients were computed with the tcR R package. The overlap coefficient, calculated on TCRB nucleotide sequences, was used to measure repertoire sharing. Out-of-frame TCRB sequences from naive cells were analyzed to stand in for the pre-selection repertoire. In TCRdb, the immuneACCESS table is reduced to in-frame sequences with V and J assigned. These tables do not hold every clone; where another copy was compared, an unresolved V gene accounts for under half, and the others remain unexplained. V, J and clone size are taken as reported in that table, and D and trimming were inferred from the DNA itself. The sample table contains a few hundred thousand clones; only one count was recorded for approximately 12% of them. The ten largest clones take up 0.015% of the sample.

Sequences were obtained from naive CD4+ T cells from blood. The cell subset or site label, read with the paper, signifies: true naive CD4+ T cells. This sequence originates from a woman under 30 with type 1 diabetes.

The sequenced DNA is TGTGCCAGCAGCTTTCAGGGGGGACCTTGGGGCACAGATACGCAGTATTTT. Translated, it gives CASSFQGGPWGTDTQYF. The chain links TRBV7-2 with TRBJ2-3, and the D gene may be TRBD1, 7 bases matching. The germline V gene sets CDR1 to SGHTA and CDR2 to FQGNSA. The CDR3 holds 17 amino acids from the cysteine to the phenylalanine. Just CDR3 DNA is preserved here, 51 bases in frame from base 1. V is pared back by 3 bases and J by 1 base, with 17 bases lying between the germline termini.